The T cell receptor (beta chain) described here comes from a study of shared clonotypes between healthy human individuals. Study findings and constraints: The study's rarefaction showed incomplete sorted-subset sequencing despite large depth. A small donor pool kept down the genetic and exposure-history diversity that was represented.

Assay used: immunoSEQ multiplex PCR; TCRdb lists only in-frame clones, some missing. Among approximately 2.5 million clones, approximately 94% were seen once, and the ten largest hold more than 0.12%. The table lists this clone with a few counts. Its specificity is not known. This clonotype was obtained from a man aged 18-30 years in good health. The sample consisted of naive CD4+ T cells sorted from blood. Subset: CD45RA+ positively selected.

CDR3 region: CSEVTGVEAFF. The CDR3 bases are TGCAGTGAGGTAACCGGGGTAGAAGCTTTCTTT. J is TRBJ1-1 and V is TRBV20-1; D call uncertain. The CDR3 runs to 11 residues. CDR1 and CDR2 from the germline V gene are DFQATT and SNEGSKA (reference sequence). Trimming cost V 7 bases and J 8 bases, with 14 bases left between them.